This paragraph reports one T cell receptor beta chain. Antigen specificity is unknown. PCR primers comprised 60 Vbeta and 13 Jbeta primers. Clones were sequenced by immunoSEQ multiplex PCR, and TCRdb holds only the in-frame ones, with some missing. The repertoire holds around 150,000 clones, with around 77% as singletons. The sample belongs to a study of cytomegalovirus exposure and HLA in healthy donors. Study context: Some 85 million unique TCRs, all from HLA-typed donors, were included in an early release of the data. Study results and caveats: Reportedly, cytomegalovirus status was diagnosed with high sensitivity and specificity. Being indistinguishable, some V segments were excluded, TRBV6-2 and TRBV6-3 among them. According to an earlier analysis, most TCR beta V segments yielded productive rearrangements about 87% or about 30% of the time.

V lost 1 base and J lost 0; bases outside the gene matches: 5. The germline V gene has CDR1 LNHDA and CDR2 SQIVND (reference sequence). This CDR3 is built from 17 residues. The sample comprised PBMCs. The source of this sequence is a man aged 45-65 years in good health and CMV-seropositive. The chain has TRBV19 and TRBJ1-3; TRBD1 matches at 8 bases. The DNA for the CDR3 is TGTGCCAGTAGTATAGGGGCAGGGGGCCTCTCTGGAAACACCATATATTTT. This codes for CASSIGAGGLSGNTIYF.